This is a list of T cell receptor beta chains from one sample in a study of beta chain features in type 1 diabetes. Using immunoSEQ multiplex PCR, the repertoire was profiled, and TCRdb retains in-frame clones only, with some absent. The table has 300,000 to 400,000 clones, roughly 13% seen once. The sequenced sample was naive CD4+ T cells from blood. Receptor source: a woman between 18 and 29 years old with type 1 diabetes. The CDR3 runs from the conserved cysteine through the conserved F or W. The D gene is left open where the match is weak. The listing skips clone size in some rows; elsewhere it reads once, few, many or a size class.

CDR3 protein,CDR3 DNA,V gene,clone size,J gene,D gene
CASRPGLAASGEQFF,TGCGCCAGCAGACCCGGACTAGCGGCCTCGGGTGAGCAGTTCTTC,TRBV4-1,few,TRBJ2-1,TRBD2
CASSGPTGGLRETQYF,TGTGCCAGCAGTGGACCGACAGGGGGACTGCGAGAGACCCAGTACTTC,TRBV2,.,TRBJ2-5,TRBD1
CASSLSGSGYGYTF,TGTGCCAGCAGTTTATCAGGGAGTGGCTATGGCTACACCTTC,TRBV27,.,TRBJ1-2,.
CASSEATAQSYEQYF,TGTGCCAGCAGTGAAGCGACAGCTCAATCCTACGAGCAGTACTTC,TRBV25-1,few,TRBJ2-7,.
CASSPGTSGSTSREQFF,TGTGCCAGCAGCCCCGGGACTAGCGGGAGTACTTCGCGGGAGCAGTTCTTC,TRBV5-4,.,TRBJ2-1,TRBD2
CASSPAGGGTGVAGANVLTF,TGTGCCAGCAGCCCCGCCGGAGGCGGGACAGGGGTTGCTGGGGCCAACGTCCTGACTTTC,TRBV13,.,TRBJ2-6,TRBD1
CASSTFLAGYEAGELFF,TGTGCCAGTAGTACCTTTTTAGCGGGATATGAGGCCGGGGAGCTGTTTTTT,TRBV19,few,TRBJ2-2,TRBD2
CSVEESSNYGYTF,TGCAGCGTTGAAGAGTCCTCTAACTATGGCTACACCTTC,TRBV29-1,.,TRBJ1-2,.
CASSFREGGETQYF,TGTGCCAGCAGCTTTCGAGAGGGCGGAGAGACCCAGTACTTC,TRBV11-1,.,TRBJ2-5,.
CASSYTGTGNQPQHF,TGTGCCAGCAGTTACACAGGGACAGGGAATCAGCCCCAGCATTTT,TRBV6-5,few,TRBJ1-5,TRBD1
CASRPRVLQETQYF,TGTGCCAGCAGACCCAGGGTCCTCCAAGAGACCCAGTACTTC,TRBV28,few,TRBJ2-5,.
CASSLTGTVNTGELFF,TGTGCCAGCTCACTAACCGGGACAGTAAACACCGGGGAGCTGTTTTTT,TRBV18,few,TRBJ2-2,TRBD1
CASSYGASGIGNTQYF,TGTGCCAGCAGTTACGGAGCTAGCGGGATCGGAAATACGCAGTATTTT,TRBV6-5,.,TRBJ2-3,TRBD2
CAWIPAGSYNEQFF,TGTGCCTGGATTCCGGCAGGGTCCTACAATGAGCAGTTCTTC,TRBV30,few,TRBJ2-1,.